The entry that follows covers one T cell receptor beta chain sequence. The data derive from a study of blood T cell repertoires in COVID-19. Overall study: Samples taken during acute and convalescent COVID-19 were collected in the United States, Italy and Spain. T cells, B-cell-depleted T cells, or PBMCs supplied cDNA or gDNA.

The CDR3 is 14 residues long. Per the germline V gene, CDR1 is SNHLY and CDR2 is FYNNEI. Trimming cost V 2 bases and J 10 bases, with 12 bases left between them. Generated by immunoSEQ multiplex PCR, the TCRdb table keeps only in-frame clones and is missing some. The sample records over 250,000 clones, roughly four fifths being singletons. The clonotype comes from a woman aged 45 to 65 who had recovered from COVID-19. Sequenced material: peripheral blood. This chain uses TRBV2 with TRBJ1-6; D unresolved. The chain's CDR3 is CASSERGYGSPLHF. The CDR3 bases are TGTGCCAGCAGTGAAAGAGGGTACGGGTCACCCCTCCACTTT.